A single T cell receptor beta chain is shown here with its context. The source of the sample is a study of blood T cell repertoires in COVID-19. V lost 3 bases, J lost 7 bases, and 0 bases stayed unmatched. Germline V gene data show CDR1 as KGHSH and CDR2 as LQKENI. The CDR3 extends over 13 amino acids. TCRdb keeps only in-frame clones here, not all; method: immunoSEQ multiplex PCR. The data hold approximately 61,000 clones, with 83% observed a single time. The chain joins TRBV18 to TRBJ1-4, with TRBD1 identical over 9 bases. The sequencing input was peripheral blood. The sequence was obtained from a man aged 50 to 60 with COVID-19, enrolled during active disease. The CDR3 loop reads CASSPDRGEKLFF. CDR3 DNA: TGTGCCAGCTCACCGGACAGGGGTGAAAAACTGTTTTTT.